One T cell receptor beta chain is described in this entry. What this receptor recognizes is not known. Nothing much larger sits one base from this clone, and base qualities are not available. These data belong to a study of human versus mouse CDR3 diversity and MHC coevolution (dated by TCRdb to the late 2010s). With respect to the entire study: According to reports, the immunoSEQ assay can detect one in 200,000 T cells and keeps multiplex PCR amplification bias to a minimum. Three healthy volunteer blood donors made up the human cohort, with one aged 30 to 39, one aged 40 to 50 and one aged 60 to 70 at collection. Human naive CD4 T cell repertoires served as a reference for TCR selection on multiple MHC II alleles, compared against human-TCR-locus transgenic mice with single MHC II. Across mouse and human samples, each sample had between about 0.6 x 10^7 and 1.6 x 10^7 valid reads.

What the research found in general, with its limitations: The lowest clonal inequality scores among all compared groups were observed in most of the three human donors. According to iCHAO1 estimates, humans had the largest TCR beta repertoire, 1.5 million to 2 million clonotypes, which was attributed likely to selection by multiple MHC II molecules. Repertoire diversity was not regarded as directly comparable between humans and mice because human T cells were selected on 5 to 7 MHC II alleles. On average, humans had more CDR3 deletions and insertions than mice, indicating greater exonuclease and TdT activity.

CDR1 and CDR2, per the germline V gene, are SGDLS and YYNGEE. Trimming removed 7 bases from V and 5 bases from J, leaving 6 bases between the germline ends. Reading from cysteine to phenylalanine, the CDR3 counts 11 amino acids. Of the read, only the CDR3 DNA is kept; its 33 bases are in frame from base 1. Naive CD4 T cells, defined as CD45RO-negative and CD62L-positive, were isolated from PBMCs by fluorescence-activated cell sorting. From each donor, about 49 ml of fresh peripheral blood was taken, and Ficoll density centrifugation was then used to isolate PBMCs. All samples were sorted on a FACSAria III instrument and reached purity above 85%. The QIAGEN blood and tissue kit was used to extract genomic DNA from the sorted cells, and that DNA was then quantified on a NanoDrop 1000. Deep sequencing and quantification of TCR alpha and beta chains were performed on the immunoSEQ platform by multiplex PCR of genomic DNA. The authors processed their data as follows. TCR sequences were annotated using IMGT gene and region definitions. Out-of-frame rearrangements were used as a proxy for the preselection repertoire and compared with in-frame clonotypes. Repertoire size was estimated with the iCHAO1 estimator supplied with the immunoSEQ platform. A Gini index, which is based on the Lorenz curve, was applied to in-frame amino acid clonotypes to measure clonal inequality. Shared clonotypes were counted with the intersect function of the R package tcR, and similarity was scored with the Jaccard index. Frequencies of V, J and V-J usage were subjected to principal component analysis with the R prcomp function, without normalization. The clones in this table, taken by TCRdb from immuneACCESS, are in-frame only. Not every clone is retained; where verified, under half of the shortfall comes from an unresolved V gene, and the cause of the rest is unknown. V and J calls and clone size follow that table, whereas D and trimming were derived from the DNA. The sample includes approximately 81,000 clones, with 90% to 95% observed a single time. Approximately 1.4% of the sample comes from the top ten.

This receptor was taken from a person aged 30-69 years in good health. Rearrangement joined TRBV9 to TRBJ2-2, with the D gene uncertain. The sequenced material came from naive CD4+ T cells from blood. What the cell subset or site label conveys for this sample: CD45RO-negative CD62L-positive naive CD4 T cells. The CDR3 has the sequence CASARTGELFF. The DNA sequence follows: TGTGCCAGCGCCCGGACCGGGGAGCTGTTTTTT.